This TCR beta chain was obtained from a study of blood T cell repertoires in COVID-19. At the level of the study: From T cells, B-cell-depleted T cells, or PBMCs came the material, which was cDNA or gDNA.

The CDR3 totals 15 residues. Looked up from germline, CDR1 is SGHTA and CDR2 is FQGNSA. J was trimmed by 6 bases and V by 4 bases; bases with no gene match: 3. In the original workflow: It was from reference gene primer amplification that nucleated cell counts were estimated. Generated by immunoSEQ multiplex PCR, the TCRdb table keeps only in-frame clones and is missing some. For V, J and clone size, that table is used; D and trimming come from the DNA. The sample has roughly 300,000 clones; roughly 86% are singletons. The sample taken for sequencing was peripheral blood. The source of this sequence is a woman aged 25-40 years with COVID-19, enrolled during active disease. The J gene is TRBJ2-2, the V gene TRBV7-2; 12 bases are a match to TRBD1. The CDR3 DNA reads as TGTGCCAGCAGCTCGGGACAGGGGGCTCCCGGGGAGCTGTTTTTT. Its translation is CASSSGQGAPGELFF. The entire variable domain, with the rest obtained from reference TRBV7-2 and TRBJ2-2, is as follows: GAGVSQSPSNKVTEKGKDVELRCDPISGHTALYWYRQSLGQGLEFLIYFQGNSAPDKSGLPSDRFSAERTGGSVSTLTIQRTQQEDSAVYLCASSSGQGAPGELFFGEGSRLTVL.